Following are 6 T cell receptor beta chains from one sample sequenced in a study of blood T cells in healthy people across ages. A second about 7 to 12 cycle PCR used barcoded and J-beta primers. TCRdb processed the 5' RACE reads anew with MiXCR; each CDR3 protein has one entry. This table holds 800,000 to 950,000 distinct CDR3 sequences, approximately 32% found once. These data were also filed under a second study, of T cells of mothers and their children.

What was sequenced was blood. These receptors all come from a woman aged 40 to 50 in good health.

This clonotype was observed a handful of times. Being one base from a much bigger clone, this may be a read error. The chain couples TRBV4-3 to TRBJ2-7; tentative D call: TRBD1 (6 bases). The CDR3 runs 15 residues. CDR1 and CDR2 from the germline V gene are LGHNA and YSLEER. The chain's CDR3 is CASNQGAQGLYEQYF. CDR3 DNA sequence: TGCGCCAGCAACCAAGGGGCACAGGGCCTCTACGAGCAGTACTTC.

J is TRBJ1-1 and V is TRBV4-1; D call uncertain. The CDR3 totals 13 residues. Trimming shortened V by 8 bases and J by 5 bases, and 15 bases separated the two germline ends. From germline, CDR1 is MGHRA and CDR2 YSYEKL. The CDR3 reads CASCPSAGTEAFF. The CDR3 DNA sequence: TGCGCCAGCTGCCCCTCAGCAGGAACTGAAGCTTTCTTT.

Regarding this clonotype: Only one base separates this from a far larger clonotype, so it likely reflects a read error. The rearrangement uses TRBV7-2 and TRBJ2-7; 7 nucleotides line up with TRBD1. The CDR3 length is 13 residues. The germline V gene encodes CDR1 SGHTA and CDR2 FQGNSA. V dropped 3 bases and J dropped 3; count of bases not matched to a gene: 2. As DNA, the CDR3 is TGTACCAGCAGCTTGTCAGGGGGCTACGAGCAGTACTTC. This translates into CTSSLSGGYEQYF.

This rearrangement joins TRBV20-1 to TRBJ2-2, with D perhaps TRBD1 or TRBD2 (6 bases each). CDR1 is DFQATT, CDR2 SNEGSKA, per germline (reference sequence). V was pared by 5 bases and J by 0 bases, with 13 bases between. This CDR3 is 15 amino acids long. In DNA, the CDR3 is TGCAGTGCTTCGGGGGCTTTCGCGAACACCGGGGAGCTGTTTTTT. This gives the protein CSASGAFANTGELFF.

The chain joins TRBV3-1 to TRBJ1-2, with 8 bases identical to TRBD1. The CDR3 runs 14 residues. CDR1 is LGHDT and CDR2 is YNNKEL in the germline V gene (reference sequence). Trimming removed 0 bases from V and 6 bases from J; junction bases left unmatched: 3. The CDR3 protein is CASSQENRGNGYTF. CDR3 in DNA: TGTGCCAGCAGCCAAGAGAACAGGGGGAATGGCTACACCTTC.

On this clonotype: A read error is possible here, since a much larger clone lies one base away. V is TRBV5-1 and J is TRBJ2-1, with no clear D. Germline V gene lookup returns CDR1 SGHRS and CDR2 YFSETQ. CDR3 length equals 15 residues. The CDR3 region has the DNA TGCGCCAGCAGCTTGGAGTCAGTGGGGTACAGTGAGCAGTTCTTC. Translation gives CASSLESVGYSEQFF.